A single sample is the source of the 9 T cell receptor beta chains below, sequenced in a study of CD8+CD57+ T cells in acquired aplastic anemia. Before being chosen for sequencing, patients had shown CD8+CD57+ cell expansion by flow cytometry. Profiling of TCR beta VDJ combinations and CDR3 sequences used genomic DNA as template. Using its own MiXCR run on the reads, TCRdb lists one record per CDR3 protein. This table has 150,000 to 200,000 distinct CDR3 sequences, more than 45% appearing once. The sequencing input was sorted CD4+, CD8+, or CD8+CD57+ T cells (not recorded which) from PBMCs. Source of these receptors: a human donor with aplastic anemia.

This chain uses TRBV24-1 with TRBJ2-5, with 10 bases matching TRBD1. The V and J ends lost 9 bases and 3 bases, in that order; junction bases with no gene match: 3. The germline gives CDR1 KGHDR, CDR2 SFDVKD. CDR3 length equals 13 residues. Here the CDR3 DNA reads TGTGCCACCGTGGGGACAGGGGAAGAGACCCAGTACTTC. Its protein product is CATVGTGEETQYF.

In this sample, this clonotype turned up a few times. The chain carries TRBV15 and TRBJ2-1; no clear D. Looked up from germline, CDR1 is LNHNV and CDR2 is YYDKDF (reference sequence). This CDR3 spans 14 amino acids. Trimming left V 1 base short and J 8 bases short, with 12 bases between. Here the CDR3 reads CATSRGLLLDEQFF. In DNA, the CDR3 is TGTGCCACCAGCAGAGGGCTCCTTTTGGATGAGCAGTTCTTC. The full variable domain, rest sourced from reference TRBV15 and TRBJ2-1, is DAMVIQNPRYQVTQFGKPVTLSCSQTLNHNVMYWYQQKSSQAPKLLFHYYDKDFNNEADTPDNFQSRRPNTSFCFLDIRSPGLGDTAMYLCATSRGLLLDEQFFGPGTRLTVL.

This clonotype was detected ten times or more. The chain carries TRBV4-3 and TRBJ1-2; 8 bases map to TRBD1. The CDR3 is 14 amino acids. V lost 2 bases, J lost 7 bases, and 6 bases stayed unmatched. Germline V CDR1 and CDR2: LGHNA, YSLEER. DNA of the CDR3: TGCGCCAGCAGCCAACAGACAGGGGAGGTTGGCTACACCTTC. This encodes CASSQQTGEVGYTF.

This clonotype occurred many times. The J gene is TRBJ1-2, the V gene TRBV19; D gene uncertain. Trimming pared 3 bases from V and 8 bases from J, leaving 16 bases between. Germline lookup yields CDR1 LNHDA and CDR2 SQIVND (reference sequence). This CDR3 region has 14 residues. DNA for the CDR3: TGTGCCAGTAGTATTTCGGAGGGATTGAGAGGCTACACCTTC. As protein: CASSISEGLRGYTF.

This clonotype was found once. At one end, the junction sequence differs from germline, possibly due to a read error. The chain combines TRBV7-7 with TRBJ2-2; D gene unclear. Germline V gene sequence: CDR1 SSHAT, CDR2 FNYEAQ (reference sequence). The CDR3 is 13 amino acids. CDR3 in amino acids: CASSPLSTGELFF. CDR3 sequence (DNA): TGTGCTAGCAGCCCCCTATCGACCGGGGAGCTGTTTTTT.

The V gene is TRBV7-9, the J gene TRBJ1-6; no reliable D call. Trimming took off 5 bases at V and 8 bases at J, with 10 bases between the two ends. Germline values: CDR1 SEHNR, CDR2 FQNEAQ (reference sequence). The CDR3 runs to 13 residues. The CDR3 loop is CASSATGYSPLHF. CDR3 nucleotides: TGTGCCAGCAGCGCCACGGGGTATTCACCCCTCCACTTT.

The genes are TRBV2 and TRBJ1-5; D not certain. Per germline, CDR1 SNHLY and CDR2 FYNNEI. The ends were cut back, 6 bases at V and 0 bases at J, with 12 bases in the middle. The CDR3 is 15 residues long. The CDR3 region is CASSPTSYSNQPQHF. CDR3 nucleotide sequence: TGTGCCAGCAGCCCGACCTCTTATAGCAATCAGCCCCAGCATTTT.

This clonotype was seen ten or more times. V is TRBV9 and J is TRBJ1-1, with D unclear. This CDR3 has 15 amino acids. CDR1 and CDR2 (germline): SGDLS, YYNGEE. V was trimmed by 4 bases and J by 2 bases, leaving 15 bases between them. The CDR3 nucleotides are TGTGCCAGCAGCCCCCGCCGGGGAGGAAACACTGAAGCTTTCTTT. Protein sequence: CASSPRRGGNTEAFF.

The CDR3 DNA is TGTGCCAGCAGCGTAGGTGCTAACAGGGGCACAGATACGCAGTATTTT. Translated, it gives CASSVGANRGTDTQYF. V is TRBV9 and J is TRBJ2-3, with D tentatively TRBD1 (6 bases). This CDR3 has 16 residues. CDR1 SGDLS and CDR2 YYNGEE come from the germline V gene. The V end lost 0 bases, the J end lost 1 base, and 12 bases lay between the germline ends.